The rows below give T cell receptor beta chains drawn from one sample of a study of blood T cell repertoires in COVID-19. Method: immunoSEQ multiplex PCR; TCRdb's copy keeps in-frame clones and lacks some. This repertoire shows about 170,000 clones, 88% found once; its top ten account for under 30%. Sequenced input: peripheral blood. The origin of the receptors is a man aged 55 to 70 with acute or convalescent COVID-19. Each CDR3 is given with its conserved first and last residue. A D gene is named only where the DNA matches it firmly. Not all rows give a size; the values are once, few, many and, for expanded clones, a class.

size	V	J	D	DNA	CDR3
NA	TRBV3-1/TRBV3-2	TRBJ2-6	TRBD2	TGTGCCAGCAGCCTCGGGGGGGCGAGTTCCGGGGCCAACGTCCTGACTTTC	CASSLGGASSGANVLTF
NA	TRBV7-7	TRBJ2-5	NA	TGTGCCAGCACCCAAGGGGGGGGAGGGACCCAGTACTTC	CASTQGGGGTQYF
NA	TRBV19	TRBJ1-3	NA	TGTGCCAGCAGGGACATAATCTCTGGAAACACCATATATTTT	CASRDIISGNTIYF
NA	TRBV24-1	TRBJ2-3	TRBD1	TGTGCCACCAGTGATTCGCGGACAGGGGGGAATACGCAGTATTTT	CATSDSRTGGNTQYF
NA	TRBV4-1	TRBJ1-3	NA	TGCGCCAGCAGCCAAGATGGGGCCAGGGGAAACACCATATATTTT	CASSQDGARGNTIYF
few	TRBV30	TRBJ1-3	TRBD1	TGTGCCTGGAGTCGGGACAGTGGCTCTGGAAACACCATATATTTT	CAWSRDSGSGNTIYF
NA	TRBV24-1	TRBJ2-3	NA	TGTGCCACCAGTGATTCTAGCACAGATACGCAGTATTTT	CATSDSSTDTQYF
NA	TRBV19	TRBJ1-6	NA	TGTGCCAGTAAGGCGGACTCCTCGGGCTCCTATAATTCACCCCTCCACTTT	CASKADSSGSYNSPLHF
few	TRBV5-1	TRBJ1-2	TRBD1	TGCGCCAGCAGCTTGGGGCTTACAGGGGGCTATGGCTACACCTTC	CASSLGLTGGYGYTF
few	TRBV7-2	TRBJ1-1	NA	TGTGCCAGCAGCTCCTGGGGCAGGCCCGACACTGAAGCTTTCTTT	CASSSWGRPDTEAFF
NA	TRBV6-6	TRBJ1-2	TRBD1	TGTGCCAGCAGTCGCGACAGGGGTATTCGGGTGGGTGGCTACACCTTC	CASSRDRGIRVGGYTF
NA	TRBV7-2	TRBJ1-1	NA	TGTGCCAGCAGCCCATACAGGGAGAACACTGAAGCTTTCTTT	CASSPYRENTEAFF
NA	TRBV5-5	TRBJ2-2	TRBD2	TGTGCCAGCAGCTTCAGCGGGGGGGTAACCGGGGAGCTGTTTTTT	CASSFSGGVTGELFF
NA	TRBV7-3	TRBJ1-2	NA	TGTGCCAGCAGCACCCGGTCTGGCTACACCTTC	CASSTRSGYTF
few	TRBV29-1	TRBJ1-2	NA	TGCAGCGTTGAGGACCCCGGAGGGTATGGCTACACCTTC	CSVEDPGGYGYTF
NA	TRBV5-4	TRBJ2-1	TRBD1	TGTGCCAGCAGCTTGGCCGGGACAGCCAATGAGCAGTTCTTC	CASSLAGTANEQFF
NA	TRBV14	TRBJ1-1	TRBD1	TGTGCCAGCAGCCAGGGACAGGGAACTGAAGCTTTCTTT	CASSQGQGTEAFF
NA	TRBV15	TRBJ1-2	NA	TGTGCCACCAGCAGGGAGGTTCAGGACAGTAACTATGGCTACACCTTC	CATSREVQDSNYGYTF
NA	TRBV11-3	TRBJ2-5	NA	TGTGCCAGCAGCCGTAGGGTAGCGGAAGAGACCCAGTACTTC	CASSRRVAEETQYF
NA	TRBV5-5	TRBJ1-5	NA	TGTGCCAGCAGCTTGCTAGCTGGACAGCCCCAGCATTTT	CASSLLAGQPQHF
NA	TRBV24-1	TRBJ1-4	NA	TGTGCCACCCGGGGGTCAACTAATGAAAAACTGTTTTTT	CATRGSTNEKLFF
once	TRBV18	TRBJ1-2	TRBD1	TGTGCCAGCTCACCATTTGCCGGGACAGGGGTAACCTATGGCTACACCTTC	CASSPFAGTGVTYGYTF